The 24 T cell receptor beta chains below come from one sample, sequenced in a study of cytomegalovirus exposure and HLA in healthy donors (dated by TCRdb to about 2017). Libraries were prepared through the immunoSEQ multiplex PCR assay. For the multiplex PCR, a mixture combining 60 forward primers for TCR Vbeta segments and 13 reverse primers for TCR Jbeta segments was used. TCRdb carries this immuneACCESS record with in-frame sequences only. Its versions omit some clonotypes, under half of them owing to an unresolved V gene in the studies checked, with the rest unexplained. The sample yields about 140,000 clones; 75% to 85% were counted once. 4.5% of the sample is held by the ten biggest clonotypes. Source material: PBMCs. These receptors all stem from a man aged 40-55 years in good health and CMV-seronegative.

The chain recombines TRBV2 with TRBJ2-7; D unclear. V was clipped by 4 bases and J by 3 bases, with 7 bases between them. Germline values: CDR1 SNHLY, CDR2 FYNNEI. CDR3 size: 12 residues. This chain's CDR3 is CASSVQSYEQYF. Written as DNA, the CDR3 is TGTGCCAGCAGTGTACAGAGCTACGAGCAGTACTTC.

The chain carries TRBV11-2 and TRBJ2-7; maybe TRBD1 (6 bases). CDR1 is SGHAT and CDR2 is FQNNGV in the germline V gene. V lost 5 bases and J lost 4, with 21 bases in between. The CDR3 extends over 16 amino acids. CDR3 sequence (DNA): TGTGCCAGCAGCGCCCGAGGGTCCAGGGGTAATTACGAGCAGTACTTC. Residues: CASSARGSRGNYEQYF.

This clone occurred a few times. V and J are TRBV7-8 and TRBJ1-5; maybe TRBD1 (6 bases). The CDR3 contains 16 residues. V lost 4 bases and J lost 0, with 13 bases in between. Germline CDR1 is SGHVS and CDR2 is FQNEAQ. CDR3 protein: CASSSGTTISNQPQHF. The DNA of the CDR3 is TGTGCCAGCAGCTCCGGGACAACGATTAGCAATCAGCCCCAGCATTTT.

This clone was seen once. The CDR3 DNA reads TGTGCCAGCAGCGCCCACCTCGGGAGGGACTCTGGAAACACCATATATTTT. Its protein is CASSAHLGRDSGNTIYF. The chain combines TRBV9 with TRBJ1-3; unclear D gene. The CDR3 has 17 amino acids. Per germline, CDR1 SGDLS and CDR2 YYNGEE. V was cut by 3 bases and J by 0 bases, with 16 bases left in between. Filled out from reference TRBV9 and TRBJ1-3, the complete variable domain reads DSGVTQTPKHLITATGQRVTLRCSPRSGDLSVYWYQQSLDQGLQFLIQYYNGEERAKGNILERFSAQQFPDLHSELNLSSLELGDSALYFCASSAHLGRDSGNTIYFGEGSWLTVV.

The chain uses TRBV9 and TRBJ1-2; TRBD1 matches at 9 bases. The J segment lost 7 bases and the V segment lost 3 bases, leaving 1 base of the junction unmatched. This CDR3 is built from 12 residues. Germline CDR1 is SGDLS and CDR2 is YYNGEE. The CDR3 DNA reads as TGTGCCAGCAGCGCGACAGGGGGTGGCTACACCTTC. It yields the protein CASSATGGGYTF.

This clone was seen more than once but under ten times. The CDR3 region is CASSTTVNSNQPQHF. Here the CDR3 DNA reads TGTGCCAGTAGTACGACAGTCAATAGCAATCAGCCCCAGCATTTT. The chain couples TRBV19 to TRBJ1-5; the D gene is possibly TRBD1 (5 bases). Deletions cut 4 bases from V and 0 bases from J, with 10 bases between. The CDR3 has 15 residues. From germline, CDR1 is LNHDA and CDR2 SQIVND (reference sequence).

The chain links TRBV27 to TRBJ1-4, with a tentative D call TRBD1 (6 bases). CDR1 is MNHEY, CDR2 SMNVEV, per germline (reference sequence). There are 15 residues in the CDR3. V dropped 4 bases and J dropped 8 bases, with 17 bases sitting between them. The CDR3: CASSSYRESGEKLFF. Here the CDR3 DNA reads TGTGCCAGCAGTTCGTACAGGGAGTCAGGGGAAAAACTGTTTTTT.

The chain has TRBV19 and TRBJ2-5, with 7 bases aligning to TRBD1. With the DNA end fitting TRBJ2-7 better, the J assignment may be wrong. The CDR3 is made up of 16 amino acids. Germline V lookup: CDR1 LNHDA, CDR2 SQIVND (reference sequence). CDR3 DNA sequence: TGTGCCAGTAGTATCTCGGGGCCGGGACAGCCCTACGAGCAGTACTTC. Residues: CASSISGPGQPYEQYF.

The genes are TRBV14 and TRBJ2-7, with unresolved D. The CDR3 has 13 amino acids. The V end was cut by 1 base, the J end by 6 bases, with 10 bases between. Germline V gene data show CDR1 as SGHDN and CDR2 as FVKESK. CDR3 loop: CASSQGRSTEQYF. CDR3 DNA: TGTGCCAGCAGCCAAGGTCGGTCCACCGAGCAGTACTTC.

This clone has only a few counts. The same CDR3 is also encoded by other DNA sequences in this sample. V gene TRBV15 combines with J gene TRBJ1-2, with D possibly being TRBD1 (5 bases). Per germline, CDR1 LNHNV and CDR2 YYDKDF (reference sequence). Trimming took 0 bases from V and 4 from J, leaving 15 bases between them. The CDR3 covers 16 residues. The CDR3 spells CATSRDSQGGRYGYTF. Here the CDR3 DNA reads TGTGCCACCAGCAGAGATTCCCAGGGAGGGCGCTATGGCTACACCTTC.

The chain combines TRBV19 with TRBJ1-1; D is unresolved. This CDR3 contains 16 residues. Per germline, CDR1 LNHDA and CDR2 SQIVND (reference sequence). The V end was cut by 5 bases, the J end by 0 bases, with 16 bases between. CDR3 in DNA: TGTGCCAGTAGTTCCCTGTTGAGTAAATTGAACACTGAAGCTTTCTTT. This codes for CASSSLLSKLNTEAFF.

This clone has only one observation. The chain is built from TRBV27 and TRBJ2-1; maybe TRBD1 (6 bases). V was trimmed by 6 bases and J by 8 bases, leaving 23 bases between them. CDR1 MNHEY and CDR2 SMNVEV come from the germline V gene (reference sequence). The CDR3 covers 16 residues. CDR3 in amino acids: CASSEIRGRGGDEQFF. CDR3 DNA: TGTGCCAGCAGCGAAATCCGGGGCAGGGGTGGGGATGAGCAGTTCTTC.

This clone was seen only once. The CDR3 region has the DNA TGTGCCAGCAGTTTATTTAGCGGGGCTACAGATACGCAGTATTTT. This codes for CASSLFSGATDTQYF. The chain is built from TRBV27 and TRBJ2-3; TRBD2 matches at 8 bases. Germline V gene sequence: CDR1 MNHEY, CDR2 SMNVEV (reference sequence). V lost 1 base and J lost 3; bases outside the gene matches: 3. This CDR3 is 15 amino acids long.

This CDR3 is CASSLRQGSSYEQYF. The CDR3 coding sequence is TGCGCCAGCAGCTTGAGACAGGGTAGCTCCTACGAGCAGTACTTC. V and J are TRBV5-1 and TRBJ2-7; TRBD1 matches at 7 bases. CDR1 is SGHRS and CDR2 is YFSETQ in the germline V gene. V lost 1 base and J lost 0; bases outside the gene matches: 4. The CDR3 has 15 amino acids.

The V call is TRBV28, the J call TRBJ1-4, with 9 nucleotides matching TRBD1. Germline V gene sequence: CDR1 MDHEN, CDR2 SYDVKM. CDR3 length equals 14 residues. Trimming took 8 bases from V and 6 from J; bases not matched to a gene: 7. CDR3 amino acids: CASYKGQGHEKLFF. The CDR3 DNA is TGTGCCAGCTATAAAGGACAGGGGCATGAAAAACTGTTTTTT. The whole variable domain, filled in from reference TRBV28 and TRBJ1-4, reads DVKVTQSSRYLVKRTGEKVFLECVQDMDHENMFWYRQDPGLGLRLIYFSYDVKMKEKGDIPEGYSVSREKKERFSLILESASTNQTSMYLCASYKGQGHEKLFFGSGTQLSVL.

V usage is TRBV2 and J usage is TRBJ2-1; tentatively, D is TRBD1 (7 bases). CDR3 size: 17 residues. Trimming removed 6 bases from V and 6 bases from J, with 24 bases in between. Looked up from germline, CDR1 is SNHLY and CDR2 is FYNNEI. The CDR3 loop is CASSLPRQGLAPNEQFF. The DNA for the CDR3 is TGTGCCAGCAGCCTCCCTCGACAGGGACTCGCGCCCAATGAGCAGTTCTTC.

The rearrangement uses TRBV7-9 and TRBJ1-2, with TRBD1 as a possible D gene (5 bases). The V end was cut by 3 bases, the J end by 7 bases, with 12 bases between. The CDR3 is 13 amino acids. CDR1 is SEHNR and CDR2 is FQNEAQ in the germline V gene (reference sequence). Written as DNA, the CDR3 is TGTGCCAGCAGCTTGGGGCGGGACCTTGGCTACACCTTC. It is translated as CASSLGRDLGYTF.

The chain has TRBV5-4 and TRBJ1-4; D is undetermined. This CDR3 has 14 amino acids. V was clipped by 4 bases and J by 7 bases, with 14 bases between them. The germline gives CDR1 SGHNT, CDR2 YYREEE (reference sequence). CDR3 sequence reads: CASSVRLRAEKLFF. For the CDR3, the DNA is TGTGCCAGCAGCGTCCGGCTGCGGGCTGAAAAACTGTTTTTT.

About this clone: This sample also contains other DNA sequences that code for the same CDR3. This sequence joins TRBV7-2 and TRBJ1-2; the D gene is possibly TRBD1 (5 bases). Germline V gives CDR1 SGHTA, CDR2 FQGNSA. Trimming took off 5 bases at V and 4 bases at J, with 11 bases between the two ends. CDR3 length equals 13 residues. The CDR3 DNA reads TGTGCCAGCAGCACCGACAGAGTCTATGGCTACACCTTC. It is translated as CASSTDRVYGYTF.

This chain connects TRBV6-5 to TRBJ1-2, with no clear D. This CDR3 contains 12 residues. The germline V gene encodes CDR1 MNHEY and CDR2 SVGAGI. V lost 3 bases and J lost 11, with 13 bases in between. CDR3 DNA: TGTGCCAGCAGTTATCGGTCCGGTTTATACACCTTC. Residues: CASSYRSGLYTF.

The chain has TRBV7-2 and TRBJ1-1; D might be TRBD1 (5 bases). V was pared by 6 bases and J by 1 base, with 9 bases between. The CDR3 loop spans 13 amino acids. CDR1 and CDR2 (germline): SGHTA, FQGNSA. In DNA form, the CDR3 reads TGTGCCAGCAGTCCACAGGAGAACACTGAAGCTTTCTTT. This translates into CASSPQENTEAFF.

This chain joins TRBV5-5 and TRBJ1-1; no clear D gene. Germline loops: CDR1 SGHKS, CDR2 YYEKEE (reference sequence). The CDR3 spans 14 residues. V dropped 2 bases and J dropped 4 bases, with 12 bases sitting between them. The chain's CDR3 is CASSFAGTATEAFF. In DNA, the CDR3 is TGTGCCAGCAGCTTTGCAGGTACGGCCACTGAAGCTTTCTTT.

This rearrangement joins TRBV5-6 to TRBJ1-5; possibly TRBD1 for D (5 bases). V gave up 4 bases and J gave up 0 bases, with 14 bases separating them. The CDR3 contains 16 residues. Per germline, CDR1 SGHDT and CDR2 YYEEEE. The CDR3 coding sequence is TGTGCCAGCAGCCACAGGTCCCCAAATAGCAATCAGCCCCAGCATTTT. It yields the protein CASSHRSPNSNQPQHF.

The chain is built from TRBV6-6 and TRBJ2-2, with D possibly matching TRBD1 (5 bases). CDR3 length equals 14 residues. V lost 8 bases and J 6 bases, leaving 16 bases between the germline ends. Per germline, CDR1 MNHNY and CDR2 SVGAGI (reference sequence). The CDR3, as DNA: TGTGCCAGCCGACCGCCAGGGAATCCCGGGGAGCTGTTTTTT. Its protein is CASRPPGNPGELFF.